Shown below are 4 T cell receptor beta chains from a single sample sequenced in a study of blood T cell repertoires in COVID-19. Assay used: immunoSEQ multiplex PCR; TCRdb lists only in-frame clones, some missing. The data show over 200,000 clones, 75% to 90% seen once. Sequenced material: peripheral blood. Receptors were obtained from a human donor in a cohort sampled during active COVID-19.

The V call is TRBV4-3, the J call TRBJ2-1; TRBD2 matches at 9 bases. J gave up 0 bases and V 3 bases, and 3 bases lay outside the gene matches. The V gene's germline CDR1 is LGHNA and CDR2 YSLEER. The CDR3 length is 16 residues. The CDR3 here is CASSHQTSGSYNEQFF. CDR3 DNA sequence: TGCGCCAGCAGCCACCAGACTAGCGGCTCCTACAATGAGCAGTTCTTC.

CDR3 in DNA: TGTGCCAGCAGGCTAACAGGGGGCCGGGGTGAAGCTTTCTTT. Its protein is CASRLTGGRGEAFF. The rearrangement joins TRBV28 to TRBJ1-1; the match to TRBD1 covers 9 bases. The V gene's germline CDR1 is MDHEN and CDR2 SYDVKM. The junction had 9 bases not matched to a gene; V was cut back by 6 bases and J by 7 bases. The CDR3 loop spans 14 amino acids.

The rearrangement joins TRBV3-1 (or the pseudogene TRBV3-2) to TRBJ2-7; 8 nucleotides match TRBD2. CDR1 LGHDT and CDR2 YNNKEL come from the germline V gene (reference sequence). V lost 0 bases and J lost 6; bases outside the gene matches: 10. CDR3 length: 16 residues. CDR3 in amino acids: CASSQEGGGRSGEQYF. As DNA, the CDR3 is TGTGCCAGCAGCCAAGAAGGCGGCGGGAGGTCAGGCGAGCAGTACTTC.

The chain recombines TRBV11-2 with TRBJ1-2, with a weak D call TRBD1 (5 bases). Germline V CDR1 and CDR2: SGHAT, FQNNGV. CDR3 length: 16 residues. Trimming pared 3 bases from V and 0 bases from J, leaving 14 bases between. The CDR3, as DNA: TGTGCCAGCAGCTTCGGGGGTGGGCGGACTAACTATGGCTACACCTTC. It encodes CASSFGGGRTNYGYTF.